This T cell receptor (beta chain) appears in the sequencing data of a study of early T cells in non-severe SARS-CoV-2 infection. Study background: Bulk RNA isolated from unsorted whole blood underwent sequencing; chains were not paired.

This clonotype was seen more than once but under ten times. Each single cDNA molecule received a unique molecular identifier. In TCRdb, the 5' RACE reads were re-called with MiXCR into one record per CDR3 protein. Of tens of thousands of distinct CDR3 sequences listed, under 15% are singletons. Germline V gives CDR1 DFQATT, CDR2 SNEGSKA (reference sequence). The length of the CDR3 is 11 residues. Trimming left V 3 bases short and J 8 bases short, with 10 bases between. The TCR was taken from an adult who was a healthcare worker with PCR-confirmed SARS-CoV-2 infection or an uninfected control (not recorded which). The chain uses TRBV20-1 and TRBJ1-1; D uncertain. The sequencing input was whole blood. The DNA of the CDR3 is TGCAGTGCTAGTCTCAATCAGGAAGCTTTCTTT. Translated, it gives CSASLNQEAFF.